The 2 T cell receptor beta chains given below trace back to one sample, sequenced in a study of shared clonotypes between healthy human individuals (dated by TCRdb to about 2020). The method behind the library was the immunoSEQ multiplex PCR assay. Here the immuneACCESS table is served through TCRdb, limited to in-frame sequences with V and J called. Missing clones are a known gap in these copies; in checked studies unresolved V genes cover under half, and the rest lacks a known reason. A total of approximately 2.3 million clones appear in this sample, approximately 93% of them only once. The top ten constitute 0.39% of the sample. Sample: naive CD4+ T cells from PBMCs. Interpreted using the paper, the cell subset or site label stands for: CD45RA+ positively selected. The receptors were gathered from a man in his late teens or twenties in good health. Some clones in this sample may be carry-over from other donors' samples.

In regard to this clone: Distinct nucleotide sequences in the sample also encode this CDR3. The gene calls are TRBV7-9 and TRBJ1-4, with D hard to call. Looked up from germline, CDR1 is SEHNR and CDR2 is FQNEAQ (reference sequence). V was trimmed by 1 base and J by 8 bases, leaving 11 bases between them. The CDR3 has 14 amino acids. The CDR3 here is CASSLERVNEKLFF. The CDR3 DNA sequence: TGTGCCAGCAGCTTAGAACGGGTAAACGAAAAACTGTTTTTT.

This clone was seen only once. The chain links TRBV14 to TRBJ2-7; D unclear. The CDR3 runs 13 residues. Per the germline V gene, CDR1 is SGHDN and CDR2 is FVKESK. V lost 0 bases and J lost 6, with 9 bases in between. The CDR3 loop reads CASSQDLRAEQYF. The CDR3 DNA is TGTGCCAGCAGCCAAGATCTTAGAGCCGAGCAGTACTTC. The entire variable domain, with the rest obtained from reference TRBV14 and TRBJ2-7, is as follows: EAGVTQFPSHSVIEKGQTVTLRCDPISGHDNLYWYRRVMGKEIKFLLHFVKESKQDESGMPNNRFLAERTGGTYSTLKVQPAELEDSGVYFCASSQDLRAEQYFGPGTRLTVT.